The clone carrying this T cell receptor beta chain was observed once. This CDR3 contains 16 residues. CDR1 is LGHDT, CDR2 YNNKEL, per germline (reference sequence). After removal of 4 bases from V and 0 bases from J, the junction contained 5 bases not matched to a gene. This sample was taken from a study of blood T cell repertoires in COVID-19. Study information: The samples span acute and convalescent COVID-19 from the United States, Italy and Spain. Nucleic acid was either cDNA or gDNA, and it came from T cells, B-cell-depleted T cells, or PBMCs.

In the original workflow: Researchers report that nucleated cell counts were estimated from reference gene primer amplification. Here immunoSEQ multiplex PCR was the method, and the copy in TCRdb shows in-frame clones only, minus some. V, J and clone size were drawn from that table, and D and trimming were deduced from the DNA. The top ten clones hold 2% to 3% of a sample with 65,000 to 95,000 clones, more than 85% of them seen once. This chain joins TRBV3-1 (or the pseudogene TRBV3-2) and TRBJ2-3; 9 bases agree with TRBD2. The TCR originated in a man aged 45-65 years with COVID-19, enrolled during active disease. The sample comprised peripheral blood. CDR3 loop: CASSPGLATSTDTQYF. CDR3 sequence (DNA): TGTGCCAGCAGCCCCGGACTAGCGACTAGCACAGATACGCAGTATTTT.